The next 16 T cell receptor beta chains were all read from a single sample in a study of T-cell reconstitution after alpha-beta-depleted transplantation in children. Unique molecular identifiers were incorporated when the TCRbeta library was constructed. TCRdb passed the PCR reads through MiXCR, listing each CDR3 protein once. The data contain about 610,000 distinct CDR3 sequences, roughly a tenth of them singletons. Specimen: PBMCs from the stem cell graft donor, collected from the stem cell graft. The receptor set was obtained from a human donor who donated a stem cell graft to a child with acute myeloid leukemia.

V and J are TRBV4-2 and TRBJ2-4; D may correspond to TRBD1 or TRBD2 (6 bases each). CDR1 is LGHNA, CDR2 YNFKEQ, per germline. The CDR3 loop spans 17 amino acids. Trimming left V 4 bases short and J 0 bases short, with 16 bases between. The CDR3 DNA reads TGTGCCAGCAGCCCCTCCACGGGGGCTGGAGCCAAAAACATTCAGTACTTC. As protein: CASSPSTGAGAKNIQYF.

Ten or more counts support this clonotype. The chain links TRBV9 to TRBJ2-7; D gene uncertain. The germline gives CDR1 SGDLS, CDR2 YYNGEE. The V end was cut by 0 bases, the J end by 2 bases, with 9 bases between. The length of the CDR3 is 14 residues. The CDR3 loop reads CASSVGPEPYEQYF. CDR3 bases: TGTGCCAGCAGCGTAGGCCCCGAGCCCTACGAGCAGTACTTC.

The chain couples TRBV6-1 to TRBJ2-7, with 9 bases lining up with TRBD1. The length of the CDR3 is 15 residues. Germline CDR1 is MNHNS and CDR2 is SASEGT. J lost 5 bases, V lost 6 bases, and 11 bases had no gene match. The CDR3 bases are TGTGCCAGCAGCCACCCGGGACAGGGAATCGACGAGCAGTACTTC. This sequence encodes CASSHPGQGIDEQYF.

This clonotype was detected ten times or more. The V call is TRBV6-1, the J call TRBJ2-1, with 7 bases that match TRBD2. CDR3 length equals 16 residues. With 6 bases clipped from V and 6 bases from J, the junction kept 14 bases outside the gene matches. Germline V gives CDR1 MNHNS, CDR2 SASEGT. The CDR3 coding sequence is TGTGCCAGCAGCCCCTCTTGGGCGGGAGAGGGCAATGAGCAGTTCTTC. Amino acids: CASSPSWAGEGNEQFF.

This clonotype was counted only a few times. CDR3 protein: CSARVPGTAAYGYTF. CDR3 nucleotides: TGCAGTGCTAGAGTCCCCGGGACCGCCGCTTATGGCTACACCTTC. The chain links TRBV20-1 to TRBJ1-2; D is possibly TRBD1 (5 bases). Trimming left V 1 base short and J 5 bases short, with 17 bases between. The CDR3 runs 15 residues. The germline gives CDR1 DFQATT, CDR2 SNEGSKA (reference sequence).

This clonotype was picked up many times. The CDR3 sequence: CSVNPHLIGYTF. CDR3 sequence (DNA): TGCAGCGTTAACCCCCATTTGATCGGCTACACCTTC. The J gene is TRBJ1-2, the V gene TRBV29-1; no firm D call. This CDR3 is built from 12 residues. V lost 5 bases to trimming and J lost 8 bases, with 15 bases between them. Germline V gene data show CDR1 as SQVTM and CDR2 as ANQGSEA.

This chain joins TRBV6-5 and TRBJ2-7, with D possibly being TRBD2 (6 bases). The V gene lost 4 bases and the J gene lost 8 bases, with 18 bases spanning the gap. There are 14 residues in the CDR3. The V gene's germline CDR1 is MNHEY and CDR2 SVGAGI. CDR3 sequence (DNA): TGTGCCAGCAGTTCCCTCGGGCCTGGAGGGAAGCAGTACTTC. Protein product: CASSSLGPGGKQYF.

This chain joins TRBV20-1 and TRBJ2-7; perhaps TRBD2 as D (5 bases). CDR1 is DFQATT and CDR2 is SNEGSKA in the germline V gene (reference sequence). The CDR3 is 18 residues long. V shed 3 bases and J shed 0 bases, with 24 bases lying between them. CDR3 sequence reads: CSASALGGRDLYSYEQYF. In DNA form, the CDR3 reads TGCAGTGCTAGTGCCCTTGGCGGGCGAGACCTGTACTCCTACGAGCAGTACTTC.

The chain links TRBV20-1 to TRBJ2-5; tentative D call: TRBD1 (6 bases). The V gene's germline CDR1 is DFQATT and CDR2 SNEGSKA (reference sequence). V was clipped by 5 bases and J by 3 bases, with 16 bases between them. This CDR3 region has 14 residues. The CDR3 DNA reads as TGCAGTGCTGAGAGGGGTGGGACAAAAGAGACCCAGTACTTC. Translated: CSAERGGTKETQYF.

This clonotype was seen repeatedly, ten times or more. This chain uses TRBV7-2 with TRBJ2-7, with D uncertain. Trimming shortened V by 4 bases and J by 12 bases, and 16 bases separated the two germline ends. The CDR3 contains 12 residues. Germline V lookup: CDR1 SGHTA, CDR2 FQGNSA. The CDR3 DNA is TGTGCCAGCAGCTCCCCGGACGCCCCTTGGTACTTC. Translation gives CASSSPDAPWYF.

In its sample, this clonotype was seen a few times. This chain connects TRBV14 to TRBJ2-5, with TRBD2 matching 8 bases. V gave up 4 bases and J gave up 4 bases; unmatched junction bases: 14. CDR3 length: 17 amino acids. Per the germline V gene, CDR1 is SGHDN and CDR2 is FVKESK. CDR3 DNA: TGTGCCAGCAGCCTAGCTGGGGGACGCGCGGGAGGAGAGACCCAGTACTTC. Translating gives CASSLAGGRAGGETQYF. Using reference TRBV14 and TRBJ2-5 for the parts outside the CDR3, the full variable domain is EAGVTQFPSHSVIEKGQTVTLRCDPISGHDNLYWYRRVMGKEIKFLLHFVKESKQDESGMPNNRFLAERTGGTYSTLKVQPAELEDSGVYFCASSLAGGRAGGETQYFGPGTRLLVL.

This clonotype has only a few counts. V usage is TRBV3-1 and J usage is TRBJ2-3; 14 bases are shared with TRBD2. Germline CDR1 and CDR2: LGHDT and YNNKEL (reference sequence). The V and J ends lost 4 bases and 4 bases, in that order; junction bases with no gene match: 4. CDR3 length equals 16 residues. CDR3 amino acids: CASSPGLAGAADTQYF. The DNA for the CDR3 is TGTGCCAGCAGCCCGGGACTAGCGGGAGCGGCAGATACGCAGTATTTT.

This rearrangement joins TRBV3-1 to TRBJ1-1; D gene unclear. Germline CDR1 LGHDT, CDR2 YNNKEL (reference sequence). The ends were cut back, 5 bases at V and 1 base at J, with 14 bases in the middle. This CDR3 spans 15 amino acids. The chain's CDR3 is CASSGLAVKNTEAFF. The DNA of the CDR3 is TGTGCCAGCAGCGGGCTGGCGGTCAAGAACACTGAAGCTTTCTTT.

The chain has TRBV29-1 and TRBJ2-3; 10 nucleotides match TRBD2. CDR3 size: 15 residues. J lost 0 bases, V lost 7 bases, and 7 bases had no gene match. CDR1 and CDR2 from the germline V gene are SQVTM and ANQGSEA. The CDR3 loop reads CSAAGTSDSTDTQYF. Here the CDR3 DNA reads TGCAGCGCCGCCGGGACTAGCGATAGCACAGATACGCAGTATTTT.

This clonotype was recorded many times. The rearrangement joins TRBV5-1 to TRBJ2-1, with D perhaps TRBD2 (6 bases). CDR3 length: 14 amino acids. Germline CDR1 and CDR2: SGHRS and YFSETQ. The V end lost 0 bases, the J end lost 10 bases, and 14 bases lay between the germline ends. CDR3 in amino acids: CASSLGDSLPEQFF. In DNA, the CDR3 is TGCGCCAGCAGCTTGGGGGACTCGTTACCAGAGCAGTTCTTC.

The chain recombines TRBV5-1 with TRBJ2-1; D is possibly TRBD1 or TRBD2 (6 bases each). This CDR3 has 15 amino acids. V lost 6 bases to trimming and J lost 0 bases, with 13 bases between them. Germline-derived CDR1 and CDR2 are SGHRS and YFSETQ. CDR3 bases: TGCGCCAGCACCATGGGGGGCTTCTCCTACAATGAGCAGTTCTTC. It encodes CASTMGGFSYNEQFF.